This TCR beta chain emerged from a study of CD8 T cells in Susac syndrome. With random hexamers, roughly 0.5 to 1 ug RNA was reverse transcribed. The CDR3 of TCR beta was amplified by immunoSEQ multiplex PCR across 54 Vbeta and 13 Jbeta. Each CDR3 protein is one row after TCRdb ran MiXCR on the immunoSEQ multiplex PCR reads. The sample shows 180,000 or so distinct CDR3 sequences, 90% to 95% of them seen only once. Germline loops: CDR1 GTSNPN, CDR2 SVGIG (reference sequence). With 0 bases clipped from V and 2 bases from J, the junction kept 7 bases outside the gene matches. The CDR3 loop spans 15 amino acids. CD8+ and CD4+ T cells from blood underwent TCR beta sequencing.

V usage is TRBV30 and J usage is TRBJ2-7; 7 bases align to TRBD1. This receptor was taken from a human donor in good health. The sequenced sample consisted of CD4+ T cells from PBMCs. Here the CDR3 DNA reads TGTGCCTGGAGTGTAATGGGGACAGAGGCCTACGAGCAGTACTTC. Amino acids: CAWSVMGTEAYEQYF.